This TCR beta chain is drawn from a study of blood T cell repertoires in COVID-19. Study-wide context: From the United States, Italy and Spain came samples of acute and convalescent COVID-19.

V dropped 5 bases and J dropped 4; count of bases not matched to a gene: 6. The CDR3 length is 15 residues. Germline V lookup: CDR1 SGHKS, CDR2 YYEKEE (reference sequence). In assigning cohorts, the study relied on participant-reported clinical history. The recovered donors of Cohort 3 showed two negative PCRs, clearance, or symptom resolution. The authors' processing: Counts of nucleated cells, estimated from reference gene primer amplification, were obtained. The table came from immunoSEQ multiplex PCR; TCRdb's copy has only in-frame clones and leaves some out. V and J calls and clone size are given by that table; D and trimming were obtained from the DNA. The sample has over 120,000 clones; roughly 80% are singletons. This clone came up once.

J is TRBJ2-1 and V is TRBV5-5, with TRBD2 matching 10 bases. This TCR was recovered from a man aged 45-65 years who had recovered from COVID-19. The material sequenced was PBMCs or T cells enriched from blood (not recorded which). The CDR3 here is CASSLAGEGYNEQFF. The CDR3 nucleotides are TGTGCCAGCAGTCTAGCGGGGGAGGGGTACAATGAGCAGTTCTTC.